Given below is one T cell receptor beta chain in context. The CDR3 spans 16 residues. CDR1 MNHEY and CDR2 SVGAGI come from the germline V gene. V was pared by 0 bases and J by 4 bases, with 15 bases between. The data were obtained in a study of OX40 agonist ivuxolimab in advanced cancers. Study-wide background: Patients received intravenous ivuxolimab every 2 weeks at 0.01 to 10 mg/kg.

Assay used: immunoSEQ multiplex PCR; TCRdb lists only in-frame clones, some missing. The table has over 75,000 clones, 75% to 95% seen once. The TCR was taken from an adult with an advanced solid tumor such as melanoma, head and neck, liver or kidney cancer. This chain links TRBV6-5 with TRBJ2-5, with D perhaps TRBD2 (5 bases). Sequenced material: CD4+ or CD8+ T cells sorted from blood, taken in a trial of the OX40 agonist ivuxolimab. The CDR3 loop reads CASSYSVQAGGETQYF. DNA for the CDR3: TGTGCCAGCAGTTACTCAGTCCAGGCAGGAGGAGAGACCCAGTACTTC.